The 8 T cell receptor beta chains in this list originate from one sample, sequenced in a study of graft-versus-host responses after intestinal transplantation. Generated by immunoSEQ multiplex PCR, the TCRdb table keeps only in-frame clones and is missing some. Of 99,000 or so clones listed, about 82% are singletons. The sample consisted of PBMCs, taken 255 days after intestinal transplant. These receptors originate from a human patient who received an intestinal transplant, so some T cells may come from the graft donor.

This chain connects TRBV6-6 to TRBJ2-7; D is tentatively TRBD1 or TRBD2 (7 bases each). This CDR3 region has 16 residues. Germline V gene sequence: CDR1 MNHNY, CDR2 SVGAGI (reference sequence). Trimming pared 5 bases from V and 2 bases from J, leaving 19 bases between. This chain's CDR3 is CASSPRGGSIPYEQYF. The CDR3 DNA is TGTGCCAGCAGTCCCAGGGGGGGAAGTATTCCCTACGAGCAGTACTTC.

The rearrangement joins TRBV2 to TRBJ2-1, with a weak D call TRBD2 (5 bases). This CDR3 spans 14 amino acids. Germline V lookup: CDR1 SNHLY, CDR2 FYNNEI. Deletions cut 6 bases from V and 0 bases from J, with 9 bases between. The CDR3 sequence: CASRAGSSYNEQFF. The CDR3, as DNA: TGTGCCAGCAGGGCGGGTAGCTCCTACAATGAGCAGTTCTTC.

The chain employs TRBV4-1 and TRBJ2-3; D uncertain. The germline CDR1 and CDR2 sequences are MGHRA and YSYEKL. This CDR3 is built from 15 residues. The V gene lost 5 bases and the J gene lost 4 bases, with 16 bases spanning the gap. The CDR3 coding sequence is TGCGCCAGCAGCTACCCGGGTAGATCTCCAGATACGCAGTATTTT. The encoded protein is CASSYPGRSPDTQYF.

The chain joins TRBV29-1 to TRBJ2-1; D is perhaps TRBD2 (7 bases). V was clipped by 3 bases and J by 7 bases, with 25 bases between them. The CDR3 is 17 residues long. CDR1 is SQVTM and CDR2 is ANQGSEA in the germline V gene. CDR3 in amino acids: CSVDSWLGGAGRNEQFF. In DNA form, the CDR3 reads TGCAGCGTTGACAGCTGGTTGGGGGGGGCTGGTCGAAATGAGCAGTTCTTC.

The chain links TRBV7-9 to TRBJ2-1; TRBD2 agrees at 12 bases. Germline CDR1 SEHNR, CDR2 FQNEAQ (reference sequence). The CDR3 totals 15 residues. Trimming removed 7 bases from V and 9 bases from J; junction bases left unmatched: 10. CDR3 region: CASTPWTSGDTEQFF. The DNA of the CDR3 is TGTGCCAGCACCCCCTGGACTAGCGGGGACACTGAGCAGTTCTTC.

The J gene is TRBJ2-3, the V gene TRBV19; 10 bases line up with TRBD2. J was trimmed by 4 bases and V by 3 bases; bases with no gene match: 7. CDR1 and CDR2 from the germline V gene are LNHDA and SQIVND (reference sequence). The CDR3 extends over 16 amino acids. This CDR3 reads CASSIQSSGGADTQYF. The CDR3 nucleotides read TGTGCCAGTAGTATTCAATCTAGCGGGGGCGCAGATACGCAGTATTTT.

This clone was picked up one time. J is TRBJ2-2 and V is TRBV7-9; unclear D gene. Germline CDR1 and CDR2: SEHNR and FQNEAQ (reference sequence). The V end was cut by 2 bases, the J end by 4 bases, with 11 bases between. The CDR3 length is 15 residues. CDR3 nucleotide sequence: TGTGCCAGCAGCTTATGGGTGGACGGCACCGGGGAGCTGTTTTTT. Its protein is CASSLWVDGTGELFF.

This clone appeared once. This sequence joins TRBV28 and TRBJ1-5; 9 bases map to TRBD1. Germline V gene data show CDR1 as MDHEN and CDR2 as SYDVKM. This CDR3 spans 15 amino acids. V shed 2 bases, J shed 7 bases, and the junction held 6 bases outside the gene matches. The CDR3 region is CASSLITGQGQPQHF. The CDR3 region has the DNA TGTGCCAGCAGTTTAATTACGGGACAGGGACAGCCCCAGCATTTT.